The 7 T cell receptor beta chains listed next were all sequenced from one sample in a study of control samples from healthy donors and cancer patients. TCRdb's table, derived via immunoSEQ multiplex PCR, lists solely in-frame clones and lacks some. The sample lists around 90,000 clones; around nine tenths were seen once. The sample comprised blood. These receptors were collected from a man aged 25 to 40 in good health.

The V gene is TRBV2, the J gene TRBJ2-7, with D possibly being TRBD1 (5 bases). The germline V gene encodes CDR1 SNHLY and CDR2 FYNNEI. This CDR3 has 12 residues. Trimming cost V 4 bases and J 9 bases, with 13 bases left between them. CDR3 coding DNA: TGTGCCAGCAGTGCTGAAAGGGGTGGGCAGTACTTC. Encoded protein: CASSAERGGQYF.

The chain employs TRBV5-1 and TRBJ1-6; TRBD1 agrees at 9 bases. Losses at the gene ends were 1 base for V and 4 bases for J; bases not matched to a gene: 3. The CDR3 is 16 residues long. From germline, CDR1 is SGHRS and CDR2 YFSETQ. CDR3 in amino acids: CASSLTGGLYNSPLHF. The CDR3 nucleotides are TGCGCCAGCAGCTTGACAGGGGGCCTATATAATTCACCCCTCCACTTT. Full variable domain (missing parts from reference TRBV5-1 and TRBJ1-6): KAGVTQTPRYLIKTRGQQVTLSCSPISGHRSVSWYQQTPGQGLQFLFEYFSETQRNKGNFPGRFSGRQFSNSRSEMNVSTLELGDSALYLCASSLTGGLYNSPLHFGNGTRLTVT.

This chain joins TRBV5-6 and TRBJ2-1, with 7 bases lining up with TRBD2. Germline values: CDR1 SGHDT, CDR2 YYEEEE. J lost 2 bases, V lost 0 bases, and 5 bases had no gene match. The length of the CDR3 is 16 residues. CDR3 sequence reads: CASSLGAGTTYNEQFF. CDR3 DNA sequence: TGTGCCAGCAGCTTGGGAGCCGGGACTACCTACAATGAGCAGTTCTTC.

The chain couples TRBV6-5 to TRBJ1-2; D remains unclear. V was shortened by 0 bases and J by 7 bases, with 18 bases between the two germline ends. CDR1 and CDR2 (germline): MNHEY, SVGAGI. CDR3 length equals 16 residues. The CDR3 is CASSYSKYGLWGGYTF. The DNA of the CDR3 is TGTGCCAGCAGTTACTCGAAATACGGCCTGTGGGGTGGCTACACCTTC.

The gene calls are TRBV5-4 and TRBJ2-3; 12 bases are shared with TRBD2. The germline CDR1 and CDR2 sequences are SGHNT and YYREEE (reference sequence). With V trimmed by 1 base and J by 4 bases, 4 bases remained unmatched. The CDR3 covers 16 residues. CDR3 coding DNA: TGTGCCAGCAGCTTGCGGACTAGCGGGGCGTCAGATACGCAGTATTTT. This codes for CASSLRTSGASDTQYF.

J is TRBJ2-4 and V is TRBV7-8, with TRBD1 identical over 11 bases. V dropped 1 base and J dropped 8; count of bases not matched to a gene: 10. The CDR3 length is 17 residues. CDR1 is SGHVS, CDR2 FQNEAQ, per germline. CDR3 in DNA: TGTGCCAGCAGCTTAGGTATCGTGGACAGGGGGCCTCACATTCAGTACTTC. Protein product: CASSLGIVDRGPHIQYF.

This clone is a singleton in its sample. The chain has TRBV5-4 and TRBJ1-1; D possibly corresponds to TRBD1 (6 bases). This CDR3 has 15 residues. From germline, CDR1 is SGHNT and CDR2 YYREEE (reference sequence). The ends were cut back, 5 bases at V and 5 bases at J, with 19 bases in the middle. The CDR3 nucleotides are TGTGCCAGCAGATTAGGGGGTTACTCAGGGACTGAAGCTTTCTTT. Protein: CASRLGGYSGTEAFF.